This T cell receptor beta chain was found in a study of T-cell memory formation after mild COVID-19 (dated by TCRdb to the early 2020s). As for the study more broadly: TCR sequence clusters from the two donors were largely donor specific. In a couple of donors, T-cell clones that expanded and contracted after mild COVID-19 were followed by sequencing TCRalpha and TCRbeta repertoires longitudinally. The cohort comprised two young, previously healthy adult volunteers, one female and one male. The study at large found these results: From day 15 to 85, contracting clones showed balanced CD4/CD8 phenotypes, whereas a second wave of clones that expanded from day 15 to 37 leaned towards CD4+. Some responding clones were detected in pre-infection memory, which suggested that pre-existing cross-reactive memory T cells had joined the SARS-CoV-2 response. The study covered only a couple of mild cases, and larger cohorts including severe cases with pre-infection samples were considered necessary. Contracting CD4+ clones were located mainly in the CM and EM memory subsets, whereas CD8+ clones were found to be enriched in EMRA. SARS-CoV-2 specificity of the second-wave clones peaking on day 37 was not confirmed.

Ficoll-Paque density gradient centrifugation was used to isolate PBMCs. Reads for this sample came from an Illumina NovaSeq 6000. TCRalpha and TCRbeta cDNA libraries were built by 5'RACE with constant-segment primers, adding sample barcodes and unique molecular identifiers. RNA was extracted from every sample with Trizol reagent. Amplification of the libraries took two PCR steps, and the second step added a second sample barcode plus Illumina TruSeq adapters. The libraries were sequenced on an Illumina NovaSeq using 2 x 150 bp paired-end reads. The published analysis was carried out like this. Demultiplexing of reads and collapsing into UMI-guided consensus sequences were performed with migec v1.2.7. Using mixcr v2.1.11, the UMI consensuses were aligned to TRA and TRB V and J templates and assembled into clonotypes. Expanded or contracted clonotypes were those called significant by both edgeR and NoisET, with noise models trained on biological replicates. For edgeR calls, the thresholds were a false discovery rate-adjusted p below 0.01 and a log2 fold-change of 1. PCA with hierarchical clustering of max-normalized trajectories of the 1000 most abundant clonotypes was used as exploratory dynamics analysis. Each responding clone was given a CD4 or CD8 phenotype based on the CD4+ and CD8+ repertoires, which had been sequenced separately. The public reads were run again by TCRdb, first through fastp at Q25 and then through MiXCR, and only productive beta chains were kept. Every entry covers one CDR3 protein and lists the most common genes and DNA from its rows. TCRdb, rather than the study authors, made the V and J calls. In all, the sample holds 300,000 to 400,000 distinct CDR3 sequences, and more than 15% of those were seen once. The ten most abundant clones make up more than 20% of the sample.

For this clonotype: It lacks a known antigen. Base qualities were left out, and no much larger clone turns up one base away.

From the cysteine through the phenylalanine, the CDR3 covers 14 amino acids. The DNA shown is the 42-base CDR3, in frame from base 1. V is shortened by 3 bases, J by 0 bases, and the region joining them spans 6 bases. The sample taken for sequencing was PBMCs or a T cell subset sorted from them (not recorded which). Recombination linked TRBV12-3 or TRBV12-4 to TRBJ2-1, with the D gene uncertain. The TCR was taken from a man aged 18 to 30 who had mild COVID-19 (a few samples of this study predate the infection). The sample titles of this study are shuffled in the database, so cell type and time point are left out; the donor was told from shared clones. The DNA is TGTGCCAGCAGTTTTTTTGGCTCCTACAATGAGCAGTTCTTC. Its amino acids are CASSFFGSYNEQFF.